The 25 T cell receptor beta chains given below trace back to one sample, sequenced in a study of T cell repertoires in cytomegalovirus infection. Via MiXCR, TCRdb re-called the reads, giving one row per CDR3 protein. The data contain 310,000 or so distinct CDR3 sequences, approximately 8.9% of them singletons. Sequenced material: PBMCs. Receptors originate from a human donor in good health (CMV status not recorded). Some clones in this sample may be carry-over from other donors' samples.

Comment on this clonotype: This may stem from a read error, because a much larger clone lies one nucleotide away. The chain recombines TRBV6-8 with TRBJ1-1, with TRBD1 identical over 8 bases. Germline V gene sequence: CDR1 MNHGY, CDR2 SAAAGT. The CDR3 runs 15 residues. V lost 11 bases and J lost 2; bases outside the gene matches: 13. The CDR3 reads CASYRGGRHNTEAFF. Here the CDR3 DNA reads TGTGCCTCATACAGGGGGGGACGGCATAACACTGAAGCTTTCTTT.

This clonotype was seen at least ten times. The chain carries TRBV2 and TRBJ1-4, with D perhaps matching TRBD1 (6 bases). CDR3 length equals 13 residues. CDR1 is SNHLY, CDR2 FYNNEI, per germline. Trimming left V 10 bases short and J 8 bases short, with 17 bases between. CDR3 nucleotides: TGTGCCACCAACAGGGTGTTACGGGAAAAACTGTTTTTT. Encoded protein: CATNRVLREKLFF. The full variable domain, rest sourced from reference TRBV2 and TRBJ1-4, is EPEVTQTPSHQVTQMGQEVILRCVPISNHLYFYWYRQILGQKVEFLVSFYNNEISEKSEIFDDQFSVERPDGSNFTLKIRSTKLEDSAMYFCATNRVLREKLFFGSGTQLSVL.

The chain is built from TRBV7-9 and TRBJ1-1; D is unresolved. This CDR3 is 12 amino acids long. The germline V gene encodes CDR1 SEHNR and CDR2 FQNEAQ (reference sequence). The CDR3 bases are TGTGTCCGTGGACTCATGAACACTGAAGCTTTCTTT. It yields the protein CVRGLMNTEAFF.

J is TRBJ1-2 and V is TRBV7-9; D not certain. Trimming stripped 5 bases from V and 2 bases from J, with 9 bases between. The CDR3 consists of 13 residues. Germline V gives CDR1 SEHNR, CDR2 FQNEAQ (reference sequence). The CDR3 spells CASSLGYNYGYTF. The CDR3 bases are TGTGCCAGCAGCCTCGGGTACAACTATGGCTACACCTTC. The whole variable domain, filled in from reference TRBV7-9 and TRBJ1-2, reads DTGVSQNPRHKITKRGQNVTFRCDPISEHNRLYWYRQTLGQGPEFLTYFQNEAQLEKSRLLSDRFSAERPKGSFSTLEIQRTEQGDSAMYLCASSLGYNYGYTFGSGTRLTVV.

Comments on this clonotype: An end of the junction differs from the germline gene, which may be a read error. The chain uses TRBV20-1 and TRBJ1-6; 7 bases are a match to TRBD1. This CDR3 contains 14 residues. CDR1 and CDR2 (germline): DFQATT, SNEGSKA (reference sequence). CDR3 residues: CSASRDSDNSPFHF. In DNA form, the CDR3 reads TGCAGTGCTAGCCGGGACAGCGATAATTCACCCTTCCACTTT.

This clonotype was recorded many times. The rearrangement uses TRBV7-2 and TRBJ1-5; D call uncertain. The V gene's germline CDR1 is SGHTA and CDR2 FQGNSA. CDR3 length equals 15 residues. V gave up 4 bases and J gave up 1 base, with 11 bases separating them. CDR3 amino acids: CASSSWTGSNQPQHF. The CDR3 DNA is TGTGCCAGCAGCTCTTGGACGGGAAGCAATCAGCCCCAGCATTTT. Full variable domain (outside the CDR3, taken from reference TRBV7-2 and TRBJ1-5): GAGVSQSPSNKVTEKGKDVELRCDPISGHTALYWYRQSLGQGLEFLIYFQGNSAPDKSGLPSDRFSAERTGGSVSTLTIQRTQQEDSAVYLCASSSWTGSNQPQHFGDGTRLSIL.

This clonotype occurred many times. V is TRBV28 and J is TRBJ2-3; possible D gene TRBD2, 6 bases. CDR1 is MDHEN, CDR2 SYDVKM, per germline. The length of the CDR3 is 15 residues. Between the trimmed V and J ends, which lost 6 bases and 4 bases, there was a span of 17 bases. The CDR3 reads CASRGFSERADTQYF. The CDR3 nucleotides are TGTGCCAGCAGGGGATTCTCCGAGCGGGCAGATACGCAGTATTTT.

This clonotype appeared many times. This rearrangement joins TRBV7-8 to TRBJ2-7, with TRBD1 matching over 7 bases. The V gene end was trimmed by 5 bases and the J gene end by 3 bases; junction bases not matched to a gene: 4. CDR3 length: 13 residues. Germline assignment: CDR1 SGHVS and CDR2 FQNEAQ. The CDR3 DNA reads as TGTGCCAGCAGCCCTCGGACAGGCTACGAGCAGTACGTC. It yields the protein CASSPRTGYEQYV.

This clonotype was recorded a few times. The V and J genes are TRBV12-5 and TRBJ1-4; D unclear. The CDR3 extends over 16 amino acids. V lost 0 bases and J 3 bases, leaving 11 bases between the germline ends. Germline values: CDR1 LGHNT, CDR2 FRNRAP. This CDR3 reads CASGLVPAQPNEKLFF. In nucleotides, the CDR3 is TGTGCTAGTGGTTTGGTACCGGCGCAACCTAATGAAAAACTGTTTTTT.

This clonotype was seen repeatedly, ten times or more. J is TRBJ2-1 and V is TRBV28, with 10 nucleotides matching TRBD2. This CDR3 spans 14 amino acids. CDR1 is MDHEN and CDR2 is SYDVKM in the germline V gene. J was trimmed by 5 bases and V by 8 bases; bases with no gene match: 6. The CDR3 DNA sequence: TGTGCCAGCTCTCTAGCGGGGGTTAACAATGAGCAGTTCTTC. Its protein is CASSLAGVNNEQFF.

This clonotype was recorded many times. The chain has TRBV6-5 and TRBJ2-1; 8 positions match TRBD1. Germline assignment: CDR1 MNHEY and CDR2 SVGAGI. V shed 2 bases and J 6 bases; nucleotides not matched to a gene: 9. There are 16 residues in the CDR3. The CDR3, as DNA: TGTGCCAGCAGTTACCGGACAGGGACGAGAGGCAATGAGCAGTTCTTC. This encodes CASSYRTGTRGNEQFF.

This clonotype was counted many times. This chain connects TRBV7-2 to TRBJ2-2, with 10 bases identical to TRBD2. The CDR3 contains 15 residues. Losses at the gene ends were 6 bases for V and 2 bases for J; bases not matched to a gene: 3. Germline loops: CDR1 SGHTA, CDR2 FQGNSA. CDR3 coding DNA: TGTGCCAGCAGTCGGACTAGCGGTAACACCGGGGAGCTGTTTTTT. This encodes CASSRTSGNTGELFF.

The V and J genes are TRBV20-1 and TRBJ1-2; the D is unclear. The CDR3 loop spans 12 amino acids. The germline V and J ends were trimmed by 6 bases and 8 bases, with 16 bases remaining between them. The V gene's germline CDR1 is DFQATT and CDR2 SNEGSKA (reference sequence). The CDR3 region has the DNA TGCAGTGCCTTTACAGAGTTCGGAGGCTACACCTTC. Its protein product is CSAFTEFGGYTF.

This clonotype was seen many times. The gene calls are TRBV5-1 and TRBJ2-5, with TRBD1 as a possible D gene (6 bases). Germline V gene data show CDR1 as SGHRS and CDR2 as YFSETQ. V lost 4 bases and J 5 bases, leaving 12 bases between the germline ends. CDR3 length: 13 residues. The DNA of the CDR3 is TGCGCCAGCAGCCCGAGGACAGATGAGACCCAGTACTTC. Translating it yields CASSPRTDETQYF.

This clonotype has a handful of counts. The chain carries TRBV12-3 or TRBV12-4 and TRBJ2-5, with 8 bases fitting TRBD1. This CDR3 comprises 14 residues. V shed 8 bases and J 4 bases; nucleotides not matched to a gene: 9. CDR3 protein: CASGGQAAGETQYF. In DNA form, the CDR3 reads TGTGCCAGCGGGGGACAGGCGGCCGGAGAGACCCAGTACTTC.

This clonotype was counted at least ten times. The CDR3 coding sequence is TGTGCCAGCAGAAAGACAGGGGGCCTTAATAACACTGAAGCTTTCTTT. It is translated as CASRKTGGLNNTEAFF. This chain connects TRBV7-8 to TRBJ1-1; TRBD1 matches 10 bases. The CDR3 is 16 amino acids. The V gene end was trimmed by 6 bases and the J gene end by 2 bases; junction bases not matched to a gene: 9. CDR1 and CDR2 from the germline V gene are SGHVS and FQNEAQ. The whole variable domain, remainder taken from reference TRBV7-8 and TRBJ1-1, is GAGVSQSPRYKVAKRGQDVALRCDPISGHVSLFWYQQALGQGPEFLTYFQNEAQLDKSGLPSDRFFAERPEGSVSTLKIQRTQQEDSAVYLCASRKTGGLNNTEAFFGQGTRLTVV.

This clonotype appeared a few times. Here the CDR3 reads CASSLLAGGTETQYF. CDR3 in DNA: TGCGCCAGCAGCTTGCTAGCGGGGGGGACAGAGACCCAGTACTTC. The rearrangement joins TRBV5-1 to TRBJ2-5, with 12 bases that match TRBD2. The CDR3 has 15 residues. V lost 1 base, J lost 4 bases, and 2 bases stayed unmatched. The germline V gene encodes CDR1 SGHRS and CDR2 YFSETQ.

A few counts support this clonotype. V usage is TRBV24-1 and J usage is TRBJ2-7; D gene unclear. The germline gives CDR1 KGHDR, CDR2 SFDVKD. The CDR3 has 18 residues. V dropped 4 bases and J dropped 4 bases, with 25 bases sitting between them. CDR3 protein: CATSERGEVLIPHYEQYV. CDR3 nucleotide sequence: TGTGCCACCAGTGAACGCGGCGAAGTTCTCATCCCCCATTACGAGCAGTACGTC.

The table lists this clonotype with a few counts. The chain combines TRBV28 with TRBJ2-1, with a tentative D call TRBD2 (6 bases). Germline lookup yields CDR1 MDHEN and CDR2 SYDVKM. Trimming removed 5 bases at V and 5 bases at J, with 19 bases between. The CDR3 is 16 amino acids. The CDR3 protein is CASSGGIHPPNNEQFF. In nucleotides, the CDR3 is TGTGCCAGCAGTGGGGGGATTCATCCCCCAAACAATGAGCAGTTCTTC.

This clonotype was seen ten or more times. The rearrangement uses TRBV7-2 and TRBJ2-2; TRBD2 might be the D (5 bases). The CDR3 runs to 17 residues. V was clipped by 1 base and J by 5 bases, with 17 bases between them. The germline CDR1 and CDR2 sequences are SGHTA and FQGNSA. DNA for the CDR3: TGTGCCAGCAGCTTAGTTTCATCCGGGGAGAAGACCGGGGAGCTGTTTTTT. Its protein product is CASSLVSSGEKTGELFF.

This clonotype was observed many times. The chain uses TRBV25-1 and TRBJ2-4; 7 positions match TRBD1. With V trimmed by 3 bases and J by 9 bases, 8 bases remained unmatched. The CDR3 spans 14 residues. The germline V gene has CDR1 MGHDK and CDR2 SYGVNS. CDR3 protein: CASSDPGGVSIQYF. CDR3 DNA: TGTGCCAGCAGTGATCCAGGGGGAGTTAGCATTCAGTACTTC.

This clonotype has only a few counts. J is TRBJ1-5 and V is TRBV7-9, with 9 bases that match TRBD1. The CDR3 runs 16 residues. V was clipped by 4 bases and J by 4 bases; unmatched bases: 8. Germline-derived CDR1 and CDR2 are SEHNR and FQNEAQ (reference sequence). The CDR3: CASSYTTGTGNQPQHF. The CDR3 coding sequence is TGTGCCAGCAGCTACACAACAGGGACAGGGAATCAGCCCCAGCATTTT.

This clonotype has ten or more counts. The chain recombines TRBV5-1 with TRBJ1-6; D is ambiguous. The germline V and J ends were trimmed by 5 bases and 5 bases, with 11 bases remaining between them. The CDR3 consists of 14 residues. The germline CDR1 and CDR2 sequences are SGHRS and YFSETQ. The CDR3 sequence: CASRAGSDNSPLHF. The CDR3 region has the DNA TGCGCCAGCAGGGCCGGGTCCGATAATTCACCCCTCCACTTT. The whole variable domain, remainder taken from reference TRBV5-1 and TRBJ1-6, is KAGVTQTPRYLIKTRGQQVTLSCSPISGHRSVSWYQQTPGQGLQFLFEYFSETQRNKGNFPGRFSGRQFSNSRSEMNVSTLELGDSALYLCASRAGSDNSPLHFGNGTRLTVT.

This clonotype showed up just a few times. The CDR3, as DNA: TGTGCCACCAGCTCAGGAAGTAGAGGCAAGGTTCCAGATACGCAGTATTTT. Encoded protein: CATSSGSRGKVPDTQYF. The chain uses TRBV24-1 and TRBJ2-3, with D hard to call. V shed 7 bases and J shed 4 bases, with 23 bases lying between them. CDR3 length: 17 amino acids. In germline, CDR1 is KGHDR, CDR2 SFDVKD.

This clonotype was counted many times. The chain joins TRBV24-1 to TRBJ2-1; the D gene is possibly TRBD2 (5 bases). The V end lost 10 bases, the J end lost 0 bases, and 9 bases lay between the germline ends. The CDR3 has 13 residues. The V gene's germline CDR1 is KGHDR and CDR2 SFDVKD. The CDR3 DNA reads as TGTGCCACTAGCGTTGGCTCCTACAATGAGCAGTTCTTC. It translates to CATSVGSYNEQFF.